Shown below are 27 T cell receptor beta chains from a single sample sequenced in a study of Ad26.COV2.S vaccination and SARS-CoV-2 variants. Libraries were prepared by immunoSEQ multiplex PCR; TCRdb keeps only in-frame clonotypes and omits some of them. The sample lists hundreds of thousands of clones; 89% were seen once. Specified treatment: 19 received Ad26.COV2.S at low or high dose, single or two shots; several received placebo; per-sample allocation not given. All samples were drawn on day 63, counting from the first vaccine or placebo injection. Sequences were derived from peripheral blood, sampled in a trial of Ad26.COV2.S vaccine versus placebo. Receptors were obtained from a person aged 18-65 years who received the Ad26.COV2.S COVID-19 vaccine or a placebo.

The chain carries TRBV6-2 or TRBV6-3 and TRBJ1-1, with a possible D match to TRBD1 (5 bases). V was pared by 5 bases and J by 7 bases, with 20 bases between. The CDR3 has 15 amino acids. Germline assignment: CDR1 MNHEY and CDR2 SVGEGT. CDR3 DNA: TGTGCCAGCAGTAAATGGGGGGTACAAGGGAGTGAAGCTTTCTTT. Amino acid sequence: CASSKWGVQGSEAFF.

The chain carries TRBV28 and TRBJ2-1; 7 bases match TRBD1. The CDR3 runs to 13 residues. The germline gives CDR1 MDHEN, CDR2 SYDVKM. The V and J ends lost 6 bases and 5 bases, in that order; junction bases with no gene match: 4. The CDR3 protein is CASSLTGDNEQFF. For the CDR3, the DNA is TGTGCCAGCAGCCTTACAGGGGACAATGAGCAGTTCTTC.

J is TRBJ1-4 and V is TRBV28, with TRBD1 identical over 7 bases. With V trimmed by 6 bases and J by 5 bases, 9 bases remained unmatched. The CDR3 has 15 amino acids. CDR1 is MDHEN and CDR2 is SYDVKM in the germline V gene. The CDR3 DNA reads as TGTGCCAGCAGCCCCTCGACAGGGTGGAATGAAAAACTGTTTTTT. Its translation is CASSPSTGWNEKLFF.

The rearrangement links TRBV5-4 to TRBJ2-7, with TRBD1 matching 11 bases. V shed 2 bases and J 0 bases; nucleotides not matched to a gene: 4. Germline V gene lookup returns CDR1 SGHNT and CDR2 YYREEE (reference sequence). The CDR3 contains 16 residues. This CDR3 is CASSLRTGGDSYEQYV. CDR3 sequence (DNA): TGTGCCAGCAGCTTAAGGACAGGGGGCGACTCCTACGAGCAGTACGTC.

This clone was recorded only once. The chain links TRBV7-9 to TRBJ1-2; D call uncertain. CDR3 size: 15 residues. The V gene's germline CDR1 is SEHNR and CDR2 FQNEAQ (reference sequence). Deletions cut 5 bases from V and 4 bases from J, with 17 bases between. CDR3 DNA sequence: TGTGCCAGCAGCACTCGCCCCGGGATTGCCTATGGCTACACCTTC. Translating gives CASSTRPGIAYGYTF.

The chain links TRBV7-2 to TRBJ2-1; D is undetermined. Deletions cut 3 bases from V and 6 bases from J, with 9 bases between. This CDR3 comprises 13 residues. Germline assignment: CDR1 SGHTA and CDR2 FQGNSA. For the CDR3, the DNA is TGTGCCAGCAGCTTGAGTATTTCCAATGAGCAGTTCTTC. The encoded protein is CASSLSISNEQFF.

The chain is built from TRBV21-1 and TRBJ1-3; TRBD1 reflects the table's D call only, with no check against the DNA. TRBV21-1 corresponds to a pseudogene. The CDR3 runs 16 residues. Here the CDR3 DNA reads TGTGCCAGCAGCAACCGAGGACAGGGGGCAAGAAACACCATATATTTT. Protein product: CASSNRGQGARNTIYF.

The chain carries TRBV5-1 and TRBJ2-5; TRBD1 or TRBD2 may be the D gene (5 bases each). The CDR3 has 18 residues. Trimming took off 6 bases at V and 0 bases at J, with 24 bases between the two ends. CDR1 is SGHRS and CDR2 is YFSETQ in the germline V gene. The chain's CDR3 is CASTRGVIESWYQETQYF. DNA of the CDR3: TGCGCCAGCACCCGGGGCGTGATAGAAAGTTGGTACCAAGAGACCCAGTACTTC.

The chain uses TRBV4-1 and TRBJ1-1, with unresolved D. The CDR3 spans 13 residues. Looked up from germline, CDR1 is MGHRA and CDR2 is YSYEKL. With 4 bases removed from V and 5 bases from J, the gap between germline ends came to 11 bases. CDR3 nucleotide sequence: TGCGCCAGCAGCCGAATCCGGGAAACTGAAGCTTTCTTT. Its protein is CASSRIRETEAFF.

This chain uses TRBV20-1 with TRBJ1-5; perhaps TRBD1 as D (5 bases). V shed 3 bases and J shed 4 bases, with 10 bases lying between them. Germline CDR1 DFQATT, CDR2 SNEGSKA (reference sequence). This CDR3 contains 13 residues. The CDR3, as DNA: TGCAGTGCTAGTCCTGGGGGTAATCAGCCCCAGCATTTT. This encodes CSASPGGNQPQHF.

This chain uses TRBV20-1 with TRBJ1-1; D is ambiguous. The CDR3 consists of 12 residues. Trimming shortened V by 3 bases and J by 1 base, and 6 bases separated the two germline ends. The germline gives CDR1 DFQATT, CDR2 SNEGSKA (reference sequence). CDR3 coding DNA: TGCAGTGCTAGTCTAGGGAACACTGAAGCTTTCTTT. It codes for CSASLGNTEAFF.

This chain links TRBV11-2 with TRBJ2-1; D is unresolved. The V end was cut by 0 bases, the J end by 0 bases, with 12 bases between. The CDR3 is 17 residues long. Germline V gives CDR1 SGHAT, CDR2 FQNNGV. CDR3 region: CASSLEKILYSYNEQFF. As DNA, the CDR3 is TGTGCCAGCAGCTTAGAGAAGATCCTATACTCCTACAATGAGCAGTTCTTC. Together with reference TRBV11-2 and TRBJ2-1, the CDR3 gives the full variable domain: EAGVAQSPRYKIIEKRQSVAFWCNPISGHATLYWYQQILGQGPKLLIQFQNNGVVDDSQLPKDRFSAERLKGVDSTLKIQPAKLEDSAVYLCASSLEKILYSYNEQFFGPGTRLTVL.

V usage is TRBV5-4 and J usage is TRBJ1-1; D is ambiguous. The ends were cut back, 1 base at V and 2 bases at J, with 6 bases in the middle. The CDR3 length is 13 residues. Germline V gene data show CDR1 as SGHNT and CDR2 as YYREEE (reference sequence). The CDR3 is CASSLIDNTEAFF. In DNA, the CDR3 is TGTGCCAGCAGCTTGATCGATAACACTGAAGCTTTCTTT.

This chain uses TRBV19 with TRBJ2-1; TRBD1 aligns across 8 bases. The germline V gene encodes CDR1 LNHDA and CDR2 SQIVND (reference sequence). V lost 3 bases and J lost 8; bases outside the gene matches: 3. The CDR3 is 13 amino acids. The DNA for the CDR3 is TGTGCCAGTAGTATTGACAGGGGAGATGAGCAGTTCTTC. Protein product: CASSIDRGDEQFF.

CDR3 sequence (DNA): TGTGCCAGCAGCACTTCAGGGTGGAGCAAAAACATTCAGTACTTC. Encoded protein: CASSTSGWSKNIQYF. The rearrangement joins TRBV5-6 to TRBJ2-4, with D perhaps matching TRBD1 (5 bases). Germline assignment: CDR1 SGHDT and CDR2 YYEEEE. V lost 4 bases, J lost 3 bases, and 14 bases lay in between. The CDR3 is 15 residues long.

The rearrangement joins TRBV18 to TRBJ2-5; 11 bases map to TRBD1. Germline CDR1 KGHSH, CDR2 LQKENI. The V segment lost 1 base and the J segment 5 bases; nucleotides outside the gene matches: 9. This CDR3 contains 17 residues. CDR3 protein: CASSPRGTGGLRETQYF. The CDR3 DNA follows: TGTGCCAGCTCACCACGTGGGACAGGGGGTCTTCGGGAGACCCAGTACTTC.

The chain employs TRBV27 and TRBJ2-3, with D perhaps matching TRBD1 or TRBD2 (5 bases each). Trimming cost V 6 bases and J 3 bases, with 19 bases left between them. The germline V gene has CDR1 MNHEY and CDR2 SMNVEV (reference sequence). The CDR3 extends over 16 amino acids. This CDR3 is CASRPGQGVRTDTQYF. Here the CDR3 DNA reads TGTGCCAGCAGGCCGGGTCAGGGAGTTCGGACAGATACGCAGTATTTT.

This chain joins TRBV18 and TRBJ2-5, with TRBD1 matching 11 bases. The V and J ends lost 8 bases and 3 bases, in that order; junction bases with no gene match: 14. The CDR3 contains 17 residues. From germline, CDR1 is KGHSH and CDR2 LQKENI. CDR3 bases: TGTGCCAGCCTCCAATCTTCCGGGACAGGGGGTGAAGAGACCCAGTACTTC. It yields the protein CASLQSSGTGGEETQYF.

Only a few counts were recorded for this clone. The J gene is TRBJ1-1, the V gene TRBV7-9, with TRBD1 as a possible D gene (5 bases). Trimming took 6 bases from V and 1 from J, leaving 12 bases between them. The germline CDR1 and CDR2 sequences are SEHNR and FQNEAQ (reference sequence). The CDR3 is 14 residues long. Here the CDR3 reads CASRDRGGNTEAFF. CDR3 sequence (DNA): TGTGCCAGCAGAGACCGGGGCGGGAACACTGAAGCTTTCTTT.

This rearrangement joins TRBV7-9 to TRBJ1-1; no reliable D call. Germline CDR1 SEHNR, CDR2 FQNEAQ (reference sequence). The CDR3 covers 13 residues. The ends were cut back, 2 bases at V and 1 base at J, with 5 bases in the middle. In nucleotides, the CDR3 is TGTGCCAGCAGCTTAAGAAGGAACACTGAAGCTTTCTTT. Its protein is CASSLRRNTEAFF.

The J gene is TRBJ1-6, the V gene TRBV5-6, with D uncertain. CDR3 length: 13 amino acids. Germline CDR1 and CDR2: SGHDT and YYEEEE. V was cut by 1 base and J by 7 bases, with 6 bases left in between. The CDR3 region has the DNA TGTGCCAGCAGCTTGTCCCCGAATTCACCCCTCCACTTT. Encoded protein: CASSLSPNSPLHF.

This clone was counted a single time. The chain's CDR3 is CASSPGPNSPLHF. The DNA for the CDR3 is TGTGCCAGCAGCCCCGGCCCTAATTCACCCCTCCACTTT. The chain couples TRBV5-6 to TRBJ1-6; D is unresolved. Germline CDR1 reads SGHDT; CDR2 reads YYEEEE. CDR3 length equals 13 residues. V dropped 4 bases and J dropped 6 bases, with 8 bases sitting between them.

The CDR3 spells CASNHPTPYEQYV. The CDR3 DNA reads TGTGCCAGCAATCATCCGACCCCCTACGAGCAGTACGTC. J is TRBJ2-7 and V is TRBV5-8; no reliable D call. This CDR3 is built from 13 residues. The V gene's germline CDR1 is SGHTS and CDR2 YDEGEE. Trimming pared 6 bases from V and 2 bases from J, leaving 12 bases between.

The rearrangement uses TRBV15 and TRBJ1-2; weak D call: TRBD1 (5 bases). This CDR3 contains 17 residues. CDR1 is LNHNV and CDR2 is YYDKDF in the germline V gene (reference sequence). V was trimmed by 1 base and J by 4 bases, leaving 19 bases between them. CDR3 loop: CATSRARTGPLSYGYTF. DNA of the CDR3: TGTGCCACCAGCAGAGCCCGTACAGGACCGCTTTCCTATGGCTACACCTTC.

The gene calls are TRBV4-2 and TRBJ2-7; 12 bases map to TRBD1. The CDR3 runs 17 residues. The ends lost 2 bases at V and 7 bases at J; junction bases unmatched: 12. CDR1 and CDR2 from the germline V gene are LGHNA and YNFKEQ. This chain's CDR3 is CASSQSPGGTGGGEQYF. The CDR3 DNA follows: TGTGCCAGCAGCCAATCTCCTGGAGGGACAGGGGGCGGGGAGCAGTACTTC.

This clone was seen more than once but under ten times. The genes are TRBV5-8 and TRBJ2-7; 10 nucleotides match TRBD1. Per the germline V gene, CDR1 is SGHTS and CDR2 is YDEGEE. The V and J ends lost 4 bases and 9 bases, in that order; junction bases with no gene match: 7. The CDR3 runs 13 residues. CDR3 region: CASSRDRGRGQYF. For the CDR3, the DNA is TGTGCCAGCAGCAGGGACAGGGGACGAGGGCAGTACTTC.

This clone came up once. The rearrangement links TRBV2 to TRBJ1-4, with D possibly matching TRBD1 (6 bases). V was trimmed by 0 bases and J by 4 bases, leaving 21 bases between them. The CDR3 has 19 residues. The V gene's germline CDR1 is SNHLY and CDR2 FYNNEI. CDR3 sequence (DNA): TGTGCCAGCAGTGAAGCGGGCCGGGGGGCCCGGGAAGTTAATGAAAAACTGTTTTTT. Translating gives CASSEAGRGAREVNEKLFF.